Below are 25 T cell receptor beta chains sequenced from a single sample in a study of T cells of healthy individuals. Via MiXCR, TCRdb re-called the 5' RACE reads, giving one row per CDR3 protein. The sample includes 50,000 to 55,000 distinct CDR3 sequences, around 15% of them seen just once. All receptors come from a human donor in good health.

The chain links TRBV7-2 to TRBJ2-3; D remains ambiguous. Between the trimmed V and J ends, which lost 1 base and 10 bases, there was a span of 18 bases. The V gene's germline CDR1 is SGHTA and CDR2 FQGNSA. The CDR3 has 15 residues. The CDR3 DNA sequence: TGTGCCAGCAGCTTAGTTAAGGACCCCAATCCCCCGCAGTATTTT. Its protein product is CASSLVKDPNPPQYF.

This clonotype has a count of ten or more. The chain links TRBV4-2 to TRBJ2-3, with 8 bases aligning to TRBD2. The CDR3 loop spans 19 amino acids. V lost 1 base and J lost 2; bases outside the gene matches: 14. CDR1 LGHNA and CDR2 YNFKEQ come from the germline V gene. CDR3 nucleotide sequence: TGTGCCAGCAGCCAAGTAGTGACCGCCGGGACTAGATCCACAGATACGCAGTATTTT. Its translation: CASSQVVTAGTRSTDTQYF.

In this sample, this clonotype turned up many times. The V and J genes are TRBV29-1 and TRBJ2-7; TRBD1 aligns across 7 bases. The V gene end was trimmed by 6 bases and the J gene end by 2 bases; junction bases not matched to a gene: 4. The CDR3 is 12 residues long. CDR1 and CDR2 (germline): SQVTM, ANQGSEA. Here the CDR3 reads CSVGRGPYEQYF. The CDR3 DNA reads as TGCAGCGTGGGAAGGGGGCCCTACGAGCAGTACTTC.

This clonotype was detected a few times. This chain uses TRBV7-2 with TRBJ1-3; D is undetermined. The CDR3 contains 16 residues. Germline-derived CDR1 and CDR2 are SGHTA and FQGNSA. Trimming cost V 5 bases and J 0 bases, with 14 bases left between them. The CDR3 DNA reads as TGTGCCAGCAGCCGAAGGACGGACTCCTCTGGAAACACCATATATTTT. Translated: CASSRRTDSSGNTIYF.

This clonotype was seen repeatedly, ten times or more. The rearrangement links TRBV7-2 to TRBJ1-5; 7 bases map to TRBD1. CDR1 is SGHTA and CDR2 is FQGNSA in the germline V gene. The CDR3 loop spans 15 amino acids. V lost 4 bases and J lost 10; bases outside the gene matches: 13. CDR3 loop: CASSSSSDRTGPQHF. The CDR3 region has the DNA TGTGCCAGCAGCTCCTCCTCCGACAGGACAGGCCCCCAGCATTTT.

This clonotype appeared many times. This sequence joins TRBV7-2 and TRBJ2-7, with TRBD2 identical over 7 bases. This CDR3 comprises 15 residues. Germline CDR1 reads SGHTA; CDR2 reads FQGNSA. V lost 5 bases to trimming and J lost 2 bases; unmatched junction nucleotides: 9. In DNA, the CDR3 is TGTGCCAGCAGCCGGATGGGGGGGGGTGCCTACGAGCAGTACTTC. Protein: CASSRMGGGAYEQYF.

This clonotype was observed many times. CDR3 DNA: TGTGCCACCAGTGACGAGGGTTACAACACTGAAGCTTTCTTT. Residues: CATSDEGYNTEAFF. The genes are TRBV24-1 and TRBJ1-1; D is undetermined. The length of the CDR3 is 14 residues. Trimming shortened V by 4 bases and J by 2 bases, and 10 bases separated the two germline ends. In germline, CDR1 is KGHDR, CDR2 SFDVKD.

J is TRBJ1-1 and V is TRBV20-1, with a tentative D call TRBD1 (5 bases). CDR3 length equals 12 residues. Germline lookup yields CDR1 DFQATT and CDR2 SNEGSKA (reference sequence). Deletions cut 5 bases from V and 1 base from J, with 8 bases between. CDR3: CSAGTTNTEAFF. DNA of the CDR3: TGCAGTGCTGGGACCACGAACACTGAAGCTTTCTTT.

This clonotype was found many times. This CDR3 reads CSARGRLNTEAFF. CDR3 coding DNA: TGCAGTGCTAGAGGACGGCTGAACACTGAAGCTTTCTTT. The chain carries TRBV20-1 and TRBJ1-1, with D unresolved. Trimming left V 1 base short and J 0 bases short, with 6 bases between. Germline loops: CDR1 DFQATT, CDR2 SNEGSKA (reference sequence). CDR3 length equals 13 residues.

This clonotype occurred many times. The CDR3 sequence: CASSLFGTGNNEQFF. In DNA form, the CDR3 reads TGTGCCAGCAGTTTATTCGGGACAGGGAACAATGAGCAGTTCTTC. The V and J genes are TRBV27 and TRBJ2-1; 9 nucleotides match TRBD1. V lost 1 base and J lost 5; bases outside the gene matches: 3. From germline, CDR1 is MNHEY and CDR2 SMNVEV (reference sequence). There are 15 residues in the CDR3.

The V gene is TRBV12-3 or TRBV12-4, the J gene TRBJ2-3; no clear D gene. The CDR3 has 14 amino acids. V was cut by 3 bases and J by 2 bases, with 9 bases left in between. CDR3 nucleotides: TGTGCCAGCAGTTTTCGGCGTCTCACAGATACGCAGTATTTT. It is translated as CASSFRRLTDTQYF.

V and J are TRBV4-3 and TRBJ2-2; D possibly corresponds to TRBD2 (6 bases). Germline V gene data show CDR1 as LGHNA and CDR2 as YSLEER. The CDR3 spans 12 residues. The V and J ends lost 4 bases and 8 bases respectively, with 8 bases between them. The CDR3 loop reads CASSLLAGELFF. The CDR3 DNA is TGCGCCAGCAGCCTACTAGCTGGGGAGCTGTTTTTT.

In this sample, this clonotype turned up many times. The V call is TRBV10-2, the J call TRBJ1-2; tentative D call: TRBD1 (6 bases). V was trimmed by 6 bases and J by 6 bases, leaving 14 bases between them. This CDR3 contains 13 residues. Germline V lookup: CDR1 WSHSY, CDR2 SAAADI. This chain's CDR3 is CASSHQGRDGYTF. The CDR3 DNA reads TGCGCCAGCAGCCATCAGGGGAGGGATGGCTACACCTTC.

There are many counts of this clonotype. The chain recombines TRBV6-2 or TRBV6-3 with TRBJ2-3; D is ambiguous. The germline V and J ends were trimmed by 8 bases and 4 bases, with 13 bases remaining between them. The length of the CDR3 is 13 residues. Per germline, CDR1 MNHEY and CDR2 SVGEGT. The CDR3 nucleotides read TGTGCCAGCGCACGACGAGAGGCAGATACGCAGTATTTT. Its translation is CASARREADTQYF.

V gene TRBV2 combines with J gene TRBJ2-2; D not certain. The germline gives CDR1 SNHLY, CDR2 FYNNEI. The CDR3 is 11 residues long. V gave up 8 bases and J gave up 6 bases, with 7 bases separating them. DNA of the CDR3: TGTGCCAGCGGGTCGGCCGGGGAGCTGTTTTTT. Amino acids: CASGSAGELFF.

This clonotype has just a few counts. The chain employs TRBV7-2 and TRBJ1-2; D is uncertain. Germline V gives CDR1 SGHTA, CDR2 FQGNSA. Trimming removed 0 bases at V and 4 bases at J, with 9 bases between. This CDR3 has 14 residues. In DNA, the CDR3 is TGTGCCAGCAGCTTAGCGCACAGTTCCTATGGCTACACCTTC. Protein sequence: CASSLAHSSYGYTF.

This clonotype was seen only a few times. The J gene is TRBJ2-3, the V gene TRBV30, with 10 bases matching TRBD2. Germline loops: CDR1 GTSNPN, CDR2 SVGIG (reference sequence). The CDR3 contains 14 residues. The V and J ends lost 4 bases and 3 bases, in that order; junction bases with no gene match: 4. The CDR3 is CAWTVAGGTDTQYF. The CDR3 DNA is TGTGCCTGGACCGTAGCGGGGGGTACAGATACGCAGTATTTT.

The sample holds a few counts of this clonotype. The rearrangement links TRBV12-3 or TRBV12-4 to TRBJ2-1, with 8 bases aligning to TRBD1. CDR3 size: 13 residues. With 6 bases clipped from V and 8 bases from J, the junction kept 6 bases outside the gene matches. The CDR3 loop reads CASRADRAHEQFF. In DNA, the CDR3 is TGTGCCAGCAGGGCGGACAGGGCCCATGAGCAGTTCTTC.

The CDR3 DNA reads as TGTGCCAGCAGCTCGAGGGCCGGGACAGGGAATGAAAAACTGTTTTTT. It translates to CASSSRAGTGNEKLFF. J is TRBJ1-4 and V is TRBV21-1; TRBD1, as called in the table, went unchecked against the DNA. TRBV21-1 is a recognized pseudogene. CDR3 size: 16 residues.

This clonotype was observed a handful of times. This chain links TRBV30 with TRBJ2-5; D is possibly TRBD2 (6 bases). The CDR3 is made up of 14 amino acids. Between the trimmed V and J ends, which lost 2 bases and 7 bases, there was a span of 17 bases. Germline loops: CDR1 GTSNPN, CDR2 SVGIG (reference sequence). CDR3 protein: CAWSTEGFLGTQYF. In DNA, the CDR3 is TGTGCCTGGAGTACGGAGGGATTCCTAGGGACCCAGTACTTC.

This chain uses TRBV24-1 with TRBJ2-7; D might be TRBD1 (5 bases). The V end was cut by 11 bases, the J end by 4 bases, with 14 bases between. Germline CDR1 is KGHDR and CDR2 is SFDVKD. This CDR3 has 12 amino acids. CDR3 in amino acids: CAIPGKSYEQYF. The DNA of the CDR3 is TGTGCCATTCCAGGGAAATCGTACGAGCAGTACTTC.

A few counts support this clonotype. The genes are TRBV7-6 and TRBJ2-1; TRBD2 agrees at 12 bases. The CDR3 has 16 residues. V dropped 4 bases and J dropped 8; count of bases not matched to a gene: 9. Germline assignment: CDR1 SGHVS and CDR2 FNYEAQ. The CDR3 region is CASSSFLAGGPYEQFF. The CDR3, as DNA: TGTGCCAGCAGCTCGTTCCTAGCGGGAGGGCCCTATGAGCAGTTCTTC. The whole variable domain, filled in from reference TRBV7-6 and TRBJ2-1, reads GAGVSQSPRYKVTKRGQDVALRCDPISGHVSLYWYRQALGQGPEFLTYFNYEAQQDKSGLPNDRFSAERPEGSISTLTIQRTEQRDSAMYRCASSSFLAGGPYEQFFGPGTRLTVL.

This clonotype was observed a few times. The chain employs TRBV10-3 and TRBJ2-7; 11 positions match TRBD2. V dropped 4 bases and J dropped 3; count of bases not matched to a gene: 2. This CDR3 is 14 amino acids long. CDR1 and CDR2 (germline): ENHRY, SYGVKD. CDR3 sequence: CAISATSGGYEQYF. In DNA, the CDR3 is TGTGCCATCAGTGCAACTAGCGGGGGCTACGAGCAGTACTTC.

This chain uses TRBV6-5 with TRBJ1-1; D is unresolved. Germline V gene data show CDR1 as MNHEY and CDR2 as SVGAGI. Trimming shortened V by 0 bases and J by 2 bases, and 7 bases separated the two germline ends. The CDR3 has 14 amino acids. The CDR3 is CASSYSLGNTEAFF. The CDR3 DNA follows: TGTGCCAGCAGTTACTCCTTAGGTAACACTGAAGCTTTCTTT.

This chain uses TRBV9 with TRBJ1-5, with a possible D match to TRBD1 (5 bases). Between the trimmed V and J ends, which lost 0 bases and 4 bases, there was a span of 8 bases. The germline CDR1 and CDR2 sequences are SGDLS and YYNGEE. The CDR3 consists of 14 residues. The CDR3 DNA follows: TGTGCCAGCAGCGTAGGCAGGGAGAATCAGCCCCAGCATTTT. As protein: CASSVGRENQPQHF.